This TCR beta chain was found in a study of OX40 agonist ivuxolimab in advanced cancers. Study-level results: Some nonresponders additionally presented with little normalized T-cell clonal expansion.

CDR3 length: 14 residues. Between the trimmed V and J ends, which lost 4 bases and 4 bases, there was a span of 14 bases. CDR1 and CDR2 (germline): SGHNT, YYREEE (reference sequence). For this clone: Antigen unknown.

TCRdb's table, derived via immunoSEQ multiplex PCR, lists solely in-frame clones and lacks some. The profile shows under 85,000 clones, approximately 86% of them singletons. The V call is TRBV5-4, the J call TRBJ2-5, with D tentatively TRBD1 or TRBD2 (5 bases each). Sequencing was performed on CD4+ or CD8+ T cells sorted from blood, taken in a trial of the OX40 agonist ivuxolimab. The sequence was collected from an adult with an advanced solid tumor such as melanoma, head and neck, liver or kidney cancer. The chain's CDR3 is CASSPGGGGETQYF. CDR3 DNA: TGTGCCAGCAGCCCCGGTGGGGGTGGAGAGACCCAGTACTTC.